This TCR beta chain was obtained from a study of naive and memory T cell subsets. Overall study results and limits: Over 85% of naive TCR sequences appeared only once, unlike memory subsets.

This clonotype came up a few times. What it recognizes is unknown. Both TRBC1 and TRBC2 were covered by a beta constant-region primer of two equimolar oligonucleotides. Four rounds of PCR amplified the ligated cDNA using nested alpha and beta constant-region primers plus SP2. TCRdb re-derived calls from the UMI-ligation and nested PCR reads in MiXCR, one entry per CDR3 protein. The sample carries 20,000 to 25,000 distinct CDR3 sequences, 7% to 10% recorded once. The CDR3 length is 17 residues. V shed 0 bases, J shed 1 base, and the junction held 9 bases outside the gene matches. Germline V lookup: CDR1 MNHEY, CDR2 SVGEGT.

The V call is TRBV6-2 or TRBV6-3, the J call TRBJ2-7, with 7 bases matching TRBD1. This TCR derives from a human donor in good health. Sequencing was performed on central memory CD8+ T cells from blood. For the CDR3, the DNA is TGTGCCAGCAGTTACTCCCCGGGACAGCTGATTTCCTACGAGCAGTACTTC. Residues: CASSYSPGQLISYEQYF.